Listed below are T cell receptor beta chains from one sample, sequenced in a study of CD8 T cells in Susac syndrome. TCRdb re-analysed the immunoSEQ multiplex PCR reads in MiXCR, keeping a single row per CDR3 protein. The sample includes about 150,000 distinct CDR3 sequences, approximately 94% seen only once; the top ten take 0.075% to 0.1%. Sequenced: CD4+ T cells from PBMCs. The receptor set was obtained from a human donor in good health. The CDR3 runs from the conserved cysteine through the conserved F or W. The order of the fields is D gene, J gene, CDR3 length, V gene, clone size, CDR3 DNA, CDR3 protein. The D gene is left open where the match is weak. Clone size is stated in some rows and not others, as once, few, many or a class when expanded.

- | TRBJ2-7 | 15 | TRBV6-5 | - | TGTGCCAGCATGGTTCAGGCCTCTAGCTCCTACGAGCAGTACTTC | CASMVQASSSYEQYF
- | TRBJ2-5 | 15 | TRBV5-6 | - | TGTGCCAGCAGCTTGTTTAGTACGCTTTTTGAGACCCAGTACTTC | CASSLFSTLFETQYF
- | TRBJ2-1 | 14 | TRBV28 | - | TGTGCCAGCAGTTTACCAAGCTCCTACAATGAGCAGTTCTTC | CASSLPSSYNEQFF
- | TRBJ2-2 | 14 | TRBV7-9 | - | TGTGCCAGCAGCTTGGACCTTTACACCGGGGAGCTGTTTTTT | CASSLDLYTGELFF
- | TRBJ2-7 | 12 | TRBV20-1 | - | TGCAGTGCTCCCCGGACTGAGTACGAGCAGTACTTC | CSAPRTEYEQYF
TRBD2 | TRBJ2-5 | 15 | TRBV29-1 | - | TGCAGCGTTACCCGACTAGCGGGTAGGCAAGAGACCCAGTACTTC | CSVTRLAGRQETQYF
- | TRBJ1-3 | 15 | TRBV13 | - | TGTGCCAGCAGCTTTAGACGGGTCTCTGGAAACACCATATATTTT | CASSFRRVSGNTIYF
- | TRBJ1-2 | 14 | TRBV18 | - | TGTGCCAGCTCACCCGGGTTAGCTAACTATGGCTACACCTTC | CASSPGLANYGYTF
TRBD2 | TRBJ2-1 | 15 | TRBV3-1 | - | TGTGCCAGCAGTCCAGAGACTAGCGGGAGAAATGAGCAGTTCTTC | CASSPETSGRNEQFF
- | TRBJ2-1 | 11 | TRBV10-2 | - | TGCGCCAGCAGATTTGACAATGAGCAGTTCTTC | CASRFDNEQFF
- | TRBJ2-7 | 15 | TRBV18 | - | TGTGCCAGCTCCCCCCGGCAGGGAATCTCCTACGAGCAGTACTTC | CASSPRQGISYEQYF
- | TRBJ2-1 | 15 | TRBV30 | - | TGTGCCTGGAGGCCGACTCCGAGCTCCTACAATGAGCAGTTCTTC | CAWRPTPSSYNEQFF
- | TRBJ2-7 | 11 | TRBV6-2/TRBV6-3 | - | TGTGCCAGCAGATGGGCGAATGAGCAGTACTTC | CASRWANEQYF
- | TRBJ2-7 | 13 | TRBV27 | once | TGTGCCAGCAGTTTTGGGTTCGCCTACGAGCAGTACTTC | CASSFGFAYEQYF
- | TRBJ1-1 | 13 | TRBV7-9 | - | TGTGCCAGCAGCCCTGAGGGCAGGGCTGAAGCTTTCTTT | CASSPEGRAEAFF
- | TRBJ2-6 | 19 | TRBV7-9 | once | TGTGCCAGCAGCTTAGAACGGGAGGGGGCGCGGTCCGGGGCCAACGTCCTGACTTTC | CASSLEREGARSGANVLTF
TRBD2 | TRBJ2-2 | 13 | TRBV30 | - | TGTGCCTCCGGGACTACTAACACCGGGGAGCTGTTTTTT | CASGTTNTGELFF
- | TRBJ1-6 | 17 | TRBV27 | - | TGTGCCAGCAGTCCTCCTCAGGTGGCAAGTTATAATTCACCCCTCCACTTT | CASSPPQVASYNSPLHF
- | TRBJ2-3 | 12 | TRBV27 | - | TGTGCCAGCAGTGATTTCACAGATACGCAGTATTTT | CASSDFTDTQYF
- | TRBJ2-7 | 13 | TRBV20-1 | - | TGCAGTGCTAGGTTAGCGACCTCCTACGAGCAGTACTTC | CSARLATSYEQYF
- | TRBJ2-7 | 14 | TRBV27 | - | TGTGCCAGCAGTAAATTCGGGAGAGACTACGAGCAGTACTTC | CASSKFGRDYEQYF
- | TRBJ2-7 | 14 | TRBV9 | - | TGTGCCAGCAGCGTAACAGGGTTATCCAACGAGCAGTACTTC | CASSVTGLSNEQYF
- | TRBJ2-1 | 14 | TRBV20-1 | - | TGCAGTGCTAGGAGAGGGACTTCTTACAATGAGCAGTTCTTC | CSARRGTSYNEQFF
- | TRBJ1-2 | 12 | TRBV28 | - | TGTGCCAGCAGCGCTCAAGGGCTTGGCTACACCTTC | CASSAQGLGYTF
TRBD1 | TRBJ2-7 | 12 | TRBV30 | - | TGTGCCTGGAGCCGGGACAGCCACGAGCAGTACTTC | CAWSRDSHEQYF
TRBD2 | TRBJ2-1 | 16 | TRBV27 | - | TGTGCCAGCAGTTCCACTAGCGGACATTATTACAATGAGCAGTTCTTC | CASSSTSGHYYNEQFF
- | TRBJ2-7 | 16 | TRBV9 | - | TGTGCCAGCAGCGTAGACCCTAGCCTTGGCACCTACGAGCAGTACTTC | CASSVDPSLGTYEQYF
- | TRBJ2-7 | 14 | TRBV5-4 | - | TGTGCCAGCAGCCTAATGACGGATCCCAACGAGCAGTACTTC | CASSLMTDPNEQYF
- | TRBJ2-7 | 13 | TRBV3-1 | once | TGTGCCAGCAGCCAGGCCTCTAGATACGAGCAGTACTTC | CASSQASRYEQYF
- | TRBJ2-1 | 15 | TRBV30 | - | TGTGCCTGGAGTGTAGCCCTAGCGCCCCACAATGAGCAGTTCTTC | CAWSVALAPHNEQFF
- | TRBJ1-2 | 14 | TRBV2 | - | TGTGCCAGCAGTGAAGAGAACCTAGGGGCTGGCTACACCTTC | CASSEENLGAGYTF
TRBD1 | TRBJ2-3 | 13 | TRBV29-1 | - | TGCAGCGCCCGGGACAGCCATATGGATACGCAGTATTTT | CSARDSHMDTQYF
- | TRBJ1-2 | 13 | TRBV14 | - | TGTGCCAGCAGCAACAGGGTTTTCTATGGCTACACCTTC | CASSNRVFYGYTF
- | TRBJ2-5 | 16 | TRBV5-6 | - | TGTGCCAGCAGCTTGGGGTCCGGGACCTACCGAGAGACCCAGTACTTC | CASSLGSGTYRETQYF
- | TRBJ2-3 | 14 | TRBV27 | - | TGTGCCAGCAGTTTCATTCGGTCGAGTGATACGCAGTATTTT | CASSFIRSSDTQYF
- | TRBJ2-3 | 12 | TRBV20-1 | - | TGCAGTGGACTACTACACACAGATACGCAGTATTTT | CSGLLHTDTQYF
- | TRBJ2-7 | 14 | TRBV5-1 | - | TGCGCCAGCAGCTTGGGACAAGTAAACTACGAGCAGTACTTC | CASSLGQVNYEQYF
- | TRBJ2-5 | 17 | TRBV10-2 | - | TGCGCCAGCTCGTGGGGCAGTAGCGGCGTCGGAAAAGAGACCCAGTACTTC | CASSWGSSGVGKETQYF
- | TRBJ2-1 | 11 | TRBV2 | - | TGTGCCAGCACACTAGCAGGGGAGCAGTTCTTC | CASTLAGEQFF
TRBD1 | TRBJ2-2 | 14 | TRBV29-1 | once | TGCAGCGTCGGGACAGGGGCTACCACCGGGGAGCTGTTTTTT | CSVGTGATTGELFF
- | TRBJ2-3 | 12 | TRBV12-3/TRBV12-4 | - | TGTGCCTCGAGGAGCGGCACAGATACGCAGTATTTT | CASRSGTDTQYF
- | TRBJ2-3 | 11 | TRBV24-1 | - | TGTGCCACCAGTGTAGCGGATACGCAGTATTTT | CATSVADTQYF